The clone carrying this T cell receptor (beta chain) was detected only once. Seattle researchers signed up patients amid active infection and tracked them longitudinally. The source of the sample is a study of blood T cell repertoires in COVID-19. On the study more broadly: Samples taken during acute and convalescent COVID-19 were collected in the United States, Italy and Spain. The analysed material was cDNA or gDNA that came from T cells, B-cell-depleted T cells, or PBMCs.

This CDR3 has 19 residues. With V trimmed by 6 bases and J by 5 bases, 21 bases remained unmatched. CDR1 and CDR2 from the germline V gene are LNHDA and SQIVND (reference sequence). Authors' data handling: Reference gene primer amplification gave estimated nucleated cell counts. Here immunoSEQ multiplex PCR was the method, and the copy in TCRdb shows in-frame clones only, minus some. V, J and clone size reflect that table, while D and trimming were determined from the DNA. Of roughly 200,000 clones listed, roughly 80% are singletons. Sequencing was done on a sample of peripheral blood. This sequence originates from a woman older than 75 with COVID-19, enrolled during active disease. The rearrangement uses TRBV19 and TRBJ1-5, with 8 bases identical to TRBD1. In nucleotides, the CDR3 is TGTGCCAGTAGCCCCCGGCAGGGGGCGCGTTTACCCACCTATCAGCCCCAGCATTTT. Its protein is CASSPRQGARLPTYQPQHF.